Listed below are T cell receptor beta chains from one sample, sequenced in a study of spatial heterogeneity in lung cancer. MiXCR, applied by TCRdb to the 5' RACE reads, yields one record per CDR3 protein. The sample has roughly 21,000 distinct CDR3 sequences; 2.5% to 4% are singletons. The material sequenced was PBMCs, taken at surgery. The origin of the receptors is a female donor with early-stage non-small cell lung cancer. Each CDR3 is given with its conserved first and last residue. D genes are given only for firm matches. Expanded clones get a size class; other rows say once, few or many, or leave the size out.

clone size: NA
D gene: NA
J gene: TRBJ2-3
V gene: TRBV4-1
CDR3 protein: CASSQRGQSDTDTQYF

clone size: many
D gene: NA
J gene: TRBJ2-7
V gene: TRBV20-1
CDR3 protein: CSAPSTRGPESYEQYF

clone size: many
D gene: NA
J gene: TRBJ2-5
V gene: TRBV7-9
CDR3 protein: CASSRDEIQETQYF

clone size: many
D gene: TRBD1
J gene: TRBJ2-7
V gene: TRBV14
CDR3 protein: CASSETGARQYF

clone size: many
D gene: NA
J gene: TRBJ1-2
V gene: TRBV18
CDR3 protein: CASSPTRQPYGYTF

clone size: many
D gene: TRBD1
J gene: TRBJ2-5
V gene: TRBV28
CDR3 protein: CASTPTGGEETQYF

clone size: medium-sized
D gene: TRBD2
J gene: TRBJ2-1
V gene: TRBV18
CDR3 protein: CATEREGHGVYNEQFF

clone size: medium-sized
D gene: NA
J gene: TRBJ1-5
V gene: TRBV7-9
CDR3 protein: CASSLGIGLNNQPQHF

clone size: NA
D gene: NA
J gene: TRBJ1-4
V gene: TRBV19
CDR3 protein: CASRRTSANEKLFF

clone size: many
D gene: NA
J gene: TRBJ1-2
V gene: TRBV5-4
CDR3 protein: CASSLDNYGYTF

clone size: many
D gene: TRBD1
J gene: TRBJ2-7
V gene: TRBV27
CDR3 protein: CASSLSVDRVYEQYF

clone size: many
D gene: TRBD2
J gene: TRBJ2-5
V gene: TRBV7-3
CDR3 protein: CASSPIGEGGTTRKTQYF

clone size: many
D gene: NA
J gene: TRBJ1-3
V gene: TRBV7-2
CDR3 protein: CASSLDRANTIYF

clone size: many
D gene: NA
J gene: TRBJ2-1
V gene: TRBV20-1
CDR3 protein: CSVRNDRDLAGNEQFF

clone size: many
D gene: NA
J gene: TRBJ2-3
V gene: TRBV20-1
CDR3 protein: CSAGRRGADTQYF

clone size: many
D gene: TRBD1
J gene: TRBJ1-2
V gene: TRBV7-3
CDR3 protein: CASSLTRTGAGYTF

clone size: few
D gene: NA
J gene: TRBJ1-3
V gene: TRBV7-8
CDR3 protein: CASSLAWNHRTPGNTIYF

clone size: many
D gene: NA
J gene: TRBJ2-2
V gene: TRBV7-8
CDR3 protein: CASSNPGRHTGELFF

clone size: many
D gene: NA
J gene: TRBJ2-7
V gene: TRBV9
CDR3 protein: CASSGTGTKEQYF

clone size: many
D gene: TRBD2
J gene: TRBJ2-3
V gene: TRBV5-1
CDR3 protein: CASSLGTSGTQYF

clone size: NA
D gene: NA
J gene: TRBJ1-1
V gene: TRBV5-1
CDR3 protein: CASSLVTGLDTEAFF

clone size: many
D gene: NA
J gene: TRBJ1-2
V gene: TRBV20-1
CDR3 protein: CSARDRTDANYGYTF

clone size: many
D gene: TRBD2
J gene: TRBJ2-1
V gene: TRBV23-1
CDR3 protein: CASSQSLANYNEQFF

clone size: NA
D gene: NA
J gene: TRBJ2-7
V gene: TRBV7-8
CDR3 protein: CVSSYQAEQYF

clone size: few
D gene: TRBD2
J gene: TRBJ2-7
V gene: TRBV6-5
CDR3 protein: CASSYSTSGTREQYF

clone size: many
D gene: NA
J gene: TRBJ1-2
V gene: TRBV18
CDR3 protein: CASSPPNRAYGYTF

clone size: many
D gene: TRBD2
J gene: TRBJ2-2
V gene: TRBV7-9
CDR3 protein: CASSTSGRHTGELFF

clone size: many
D gene: TRBD1
J gene: TRBJ1-1
V gene: TRBV24-1
CDR3 protein: CATSDGTALWF

clone size: many
D gene: TRBD1
J gene: TRBJ1-6
V gene: TRBV7-9
CDR3 protein: CASSLYPPGQGPPLHF

clone size: many
D gene: NA
J gene: TRBJ2-1
V gene: TRBV11-2
CDR3 protein: CASSLLDIFSSYNEQFF

clone size: many
D gene: TRBD2
J gene: TRBJ2-3
V gene: TRBV19
CDR3 protein: CASSRWGLAGVMDTQYF

clone size: many
D gene: NA
J gene: TRBJ1-4
V gene: TRBV28
CDR3 protein: CASNRQSEKLFF

clone size: few
D gene: NA
J gene: TRBJ1-1
V gene: TRBV7-9
CDR3 protein: CASSPSPDEAFF

clone size: many
D gene: TRBD2
J gene: TRBJ2-1
V gene: TRBV27
CDR3 protein: CASSLGGLAGQDDEQFF

clone size: many
D gene: TRBD1
J gene: TRBJ2-1
V gene: TRBV2
CDR3 protein: CASSEYPRDRGRYEQFF

clone size: many
D gene: TRBD2
J gene: TRBJ2-1
V gene: TRBV5-5
CDR3 protein: CASSSAGTSGRSNEQFF